These 11 T cell receptor beta chains were sequenced from one sample in a study of T cell repertoires in cytomegalovirus infection. TCRdb processed the reads anew with MiXCR; each CDR3 protein has one entry. In the table there are about 530,000 distinct CDR3 sequences, more than 25% of which are singletons. Sequenced: PBMCs. The source of these receptors is a human donor in good health (CMV status not recorded). Some clones in this sample may be carry-over from other donors' samples.

This chain connects TRBV12-3 or TRBV12-4 to TRBJ2-4; 10 nucleotides match TRBD2. The CDR3 loop spans 16 amino acids. J was trimmed by 2 bases and V by 7 bases; bases with no gene match: 8. This CDR3 reads CASTLAGVLSKNIQYF. In nucleotides, the CDR3 is TGTGCCAGCACGCTAGCGGGAGTTTTGTCCAAAAACATTCAGTACTTC.

This chain connects TRBV18 to TRBJ2-7; tentatively, D is TRBD1 or TRBD2 (5 bases each). Germline V gene data show CDR1 as KGHSH and CDR2 as LQKENI. V was clipped by 2 bases and J by 4 bases, with 21 bases between them. This CDR3 region has 17 residues. The CDR3 region is CASSPSEGPGIAYEQYV. The DNA for the CDR3 is TGTGCCAGCTCACCATCAGAGGGTCCAGGGATCGCTTACGAGCAGTACGTC.

The V gene is TRBV20-1, the J gene TRBJ1-1; D might be TRBD1 (6 bases). CDR3 length: 13 residues. V dropped 6 bases and J dropped 1 base, with 12 bases sitting between them. Germline V CDR1 and CDR2: DFQATT, SNEGSKA (reference sequence). The CDR3 bases are TGCAGTGCAACGACAGGCTCGAACACTGAAGCTTTCTTT. This sequence encodes CSATTGSNTEAFF.

This clonotype was found a few times. The chain's CDR3 is CASSGTGGARQPQHF. The CDR3 DNA reads TGTGCCAGCAGTGGTACAGGGGGGGCGCGTCAGCCCCAGCATTTT. The chain recombines TRBV12-3 or TRBV12-4 with TRBJ1-5, with 8 bases identical to TRBD1. This CDR3 contains 15 residues. Trimming cost V 5 bases and J 6 bases; bases outside gene matches: 9.

This chain links TRBV7-9 with TRBJ2-7, with D perhaps being TRBD1 or TRBD2 (6 bases each). Looked up from germline, CDR1 is SEHNR and CDR2 is FQNEAQ (reference sequence). Trimming took 2 bases from V and 6 from J, leaving 23 bases between them. This CDR3 is built from 17 residues. CDR3 region: CASSLFFGTGGRGEQYF. The CDR3 region has the DNA TGTGCCAGCAGCTTATTTTTCGGGACCGGGGGCCGGGGCGAGCAGTACTTC.

In this sample, this clonotype turned up a few times. The chain has TRBV23-1 and TRBJ2-7, with 7 bases that match TRBD1. TRBV23-1 falls under the ORF class, with uncertain function. The CDR3 has 17 residues. V was clipped by 3 bases and J by 0 bases; unmatched bases: 11. The DNA of the CDR3 is TGCGCCAGCAGTCACTATCCGACCAACAGGGGCTCCTACGAGCAGTACGTC. It codes for CASSHYPTNRGSYEQYV.

This clonotype occurred a few times. V is TRBV27 and J is TRBJ2-3; TRBD2 aligns across 7 bases. With V trimmed by 6 bases and J by 5 bases, 14 bases remained unmatched. The CDR3 runs to 16 residues. Germline CDR1 MNHEY, CDR2 SMNVEV (reference sequence). The CDR3 here is CASSLGGSTVRDTQYF. The CDR3 nucleotides are TGTGCCAGCAGCTTGGGAGGGAGCACGGTGCGAGATACGCAGTATTTT.

The chain has TRBV6-4 and TRBJ2-3; TRBD2 is a possible D gene (6 bases). CDR3 length: 19 residues. V lost 2 bases to trimming and J lost 2 bases, with 23 bases between them. Germline CDR1 is MRHNA and CDR2 is SNTAGT. Written as DNA, the CDR3 is TGTGCCAGCAGTGACCCCCCCGTTGGTAGCGGCTATTTCACAGATACGCAGTATTTT. Amino acid sequence: CASSDPPVGSGYFTDTQYF.

The chain recombines TRBV20-1 with TRBJ1-2, with unresolved D. The length of the CDR3 is 11 residues. V was trimmed by 3 bases and J by 7 bases, leaving 9 bases between them. Germline-derived CDR1 and CDR2 are DFQATT and SNEGSKA (reference sequence). In nucleotides, the CDR3 is TGCAGTGCTAGCCTTACTCCTGGCTACACCTTC. Its protein is CSASLTPGYTF.

This clonotype was recorded at least ten times. The chain combines TRBV7-2 with TRBJ2-1; D is unclear. V was cut by 5 bases and J by 7 bases, with 12 bases left in between. Germline V gene data show CDR1 as SGHTA and CDR2 as FQGNSA. The CDR3 has 13 amino acids. The CDR3 DNA sequence: TGTGCCAGCAGCCCTAGTTTTGGGAATGAGCAGTTCTTC. Protein product: CASSPSFGNEQFF. The variable domain in full, with the rest retrieved from reference TRBV7-2 and TRBJ2-1, is GAGVSQSPSNKVTEKGKDVELRCDPISGHTALYWYRQSLGQGLEFLIYFQGNSAPDKSGLPSDRFSAERTGGSVSTLTIQRTQQEDSAVYLCASSPSFGNEQFFGPGTRLTVL.

This clonotype has just a few counts. The rearrangement links TRBV5-1 to TRBJ1-4, with unresolved D. Germline lookup yields CDR1 SGHRS and CDR2 YFSETQ. V was shortened by 4 bases and J by 0 bases, with 16 bases between the two germline ends. The CDR3 is 17 amino acids. CDR3 bases: TGCGCCAGCAGCGGTTCCCTCACTCCTTCAACTAATGAAAAACTGTTTTTT. It specifies CASSGSLTPSTNEKLFF.